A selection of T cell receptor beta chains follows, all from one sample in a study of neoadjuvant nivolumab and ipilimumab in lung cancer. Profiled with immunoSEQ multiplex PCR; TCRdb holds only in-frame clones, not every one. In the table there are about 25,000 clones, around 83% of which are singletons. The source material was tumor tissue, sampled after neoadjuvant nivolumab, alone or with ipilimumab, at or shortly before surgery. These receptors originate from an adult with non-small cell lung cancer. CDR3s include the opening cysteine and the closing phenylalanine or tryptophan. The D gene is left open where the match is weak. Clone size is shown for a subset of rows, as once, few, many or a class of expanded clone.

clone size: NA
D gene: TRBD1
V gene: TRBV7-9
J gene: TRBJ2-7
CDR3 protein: CASSFRGTGPSYEQYF
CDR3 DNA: TGTGCCAGCAGTTTTAGAGGGACAGGCCCTTCCTACGAGCAGTACTTC

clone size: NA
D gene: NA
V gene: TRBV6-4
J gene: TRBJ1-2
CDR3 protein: CASSVDEWAGYTF
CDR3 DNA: TGTGCCAGCAGTGTAGATGAGTGGGCTGGCTACACCTTC

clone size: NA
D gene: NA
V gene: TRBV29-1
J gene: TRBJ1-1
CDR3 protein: CSVEDLQGMRDTEAFF
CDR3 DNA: TGCAGCGTTGAAGATCTCCAGGGAATGCGGGACACTGAAGCTTTCTTT

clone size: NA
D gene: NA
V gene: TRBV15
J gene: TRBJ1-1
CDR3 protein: CATSRDTGLNTEAFF
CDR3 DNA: TGTGCCACCAGCAGAGACACGGGGTTGAACACTGAAGCTTTCTTT

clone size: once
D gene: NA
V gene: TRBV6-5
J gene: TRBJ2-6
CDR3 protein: CASSSDGSGANVLTF
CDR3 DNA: TGTGCCAGCAGTTCCGATGGCTCTGGGGCCAACGTCCTGACTTTC

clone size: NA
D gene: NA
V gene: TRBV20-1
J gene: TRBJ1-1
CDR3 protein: CSARDPAEAFF
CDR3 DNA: TGCAGTGCTAGAGACCCCGCTGAAGCTTTCTTT

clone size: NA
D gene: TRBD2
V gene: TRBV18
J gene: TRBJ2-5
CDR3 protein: CASSPGLGETQYF
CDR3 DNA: TGTGCCAGCTCACCCGGACTAGGAGAGACCCAGTACTTC

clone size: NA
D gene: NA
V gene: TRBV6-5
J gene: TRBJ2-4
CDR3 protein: CASSYSPGSIQYF
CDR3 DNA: TGTGCCAGCAGTTACAGTCCGGGGTCCATTCAGTACTTC

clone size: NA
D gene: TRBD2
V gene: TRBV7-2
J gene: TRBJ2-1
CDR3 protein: CASSLAGLAGNEQFF
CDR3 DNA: TGTGCCAGCAGCTTAGCAGGACTAGCGGGAAATGAGCAGTTCTTC

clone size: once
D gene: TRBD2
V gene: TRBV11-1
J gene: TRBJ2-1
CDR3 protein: CASSVGRGTSGYNEQFF
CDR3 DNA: TGTGCCAGCAGCGTAGGTAGGGGGACTAGCGGGTACAATGAGCAGTTCTTC

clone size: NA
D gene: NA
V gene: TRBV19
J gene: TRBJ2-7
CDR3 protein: CASSIGGLRHEQYF
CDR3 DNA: TGTGCCAGTAGTATTGGAGGGCTTCGCCACGAGCAGTACTTC

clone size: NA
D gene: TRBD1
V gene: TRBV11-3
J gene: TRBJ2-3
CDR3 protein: CASSTNRGADTQYF
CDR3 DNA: TGTGCCAGCAGCACAAACAGGGGCGCAGATACGCAGTATTTT

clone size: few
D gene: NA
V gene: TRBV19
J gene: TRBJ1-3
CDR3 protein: CASSVLAGGNTIYF
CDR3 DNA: TGTGCCAGTAGTGTCTTGGCTGGCGGAAACACCATATATTTT

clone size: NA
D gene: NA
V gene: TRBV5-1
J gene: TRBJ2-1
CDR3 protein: CASSLDDYNEQFF
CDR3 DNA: TGCGCCAGCAGCTTGGACGACTACAATGAGCAGTTCTTC

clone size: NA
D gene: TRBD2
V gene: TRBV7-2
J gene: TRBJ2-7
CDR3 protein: CASSGAGALNEQYF
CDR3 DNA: TGTGCCAGCAGCGGAGCGGGAGCTCTCAACGAGCAGTACTTC

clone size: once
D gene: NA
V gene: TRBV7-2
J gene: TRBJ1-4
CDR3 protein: CASSLGSSNEKLFF
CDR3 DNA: TGTGCCAGCAGCTTAGGATCTAGTAATGAAAAACTGTTTTTT

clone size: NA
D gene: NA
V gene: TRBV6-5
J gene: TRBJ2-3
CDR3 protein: CASRAPDTQYF
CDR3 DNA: TGTGCCAGCAGGGCGCCAGATACGCAGTATTTT

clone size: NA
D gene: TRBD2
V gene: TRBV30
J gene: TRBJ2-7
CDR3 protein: CAWSVTSGTYEQYF
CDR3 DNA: TGTGCCTGGAGTGTAACTAGCGGGACGTACGAGCAGTACTTC

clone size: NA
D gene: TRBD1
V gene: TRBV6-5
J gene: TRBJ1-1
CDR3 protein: CASKSIGTGRTEAFF
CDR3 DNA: TGTGCCAGCAAGTCGATTGGGACAGGGCGTACTGAAGCTTTCTTT

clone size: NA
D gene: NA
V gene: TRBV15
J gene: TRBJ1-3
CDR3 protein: CATSRDLAGGGNTIYF
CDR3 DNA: TGTGCCACCAGCAGAGATCTTGCCGGGGGAGGAAACACCATATATTTT

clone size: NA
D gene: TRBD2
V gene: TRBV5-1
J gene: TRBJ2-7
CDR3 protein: CASSPGLAGPISSYEQYF
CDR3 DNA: TGCGCCAGCAGCCCGGGACTAGCGGGACCAATTAGCTCCTACGAGCAGTACTTC

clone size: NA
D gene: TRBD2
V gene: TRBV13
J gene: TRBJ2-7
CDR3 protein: CASSGQRESFHEQYF
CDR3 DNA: TGTGCCAGCAGCGGACAGCGGGAGAGTTTCCACGAGCAGTACTTC

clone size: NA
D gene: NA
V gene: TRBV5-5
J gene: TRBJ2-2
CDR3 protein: CASSFSQGSNTGELFF
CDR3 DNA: TGTGCCAGCAGCTTCTCTCAGGGGTCGAACACCGGGGAGCTGTTTTTT

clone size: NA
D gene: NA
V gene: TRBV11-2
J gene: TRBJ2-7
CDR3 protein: CASSLDRPPDEQYF
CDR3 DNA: TGTGCCAGCAGCTTAGACCGTCCCCCGGACGAGCAGTACTTC

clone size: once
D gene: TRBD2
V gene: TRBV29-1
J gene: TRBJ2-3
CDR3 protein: CSVEASGPNTDTQYF
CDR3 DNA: TGCAGCGTTGAGGCTAGCGGGCCTAACACAGATACGCAGTATTTT

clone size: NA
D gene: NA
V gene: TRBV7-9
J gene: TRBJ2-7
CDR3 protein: CASSPTQGNSYEQYF
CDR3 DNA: TGTGCCAGCAGCCCGACCCAGGGGAACTCCTACGAGCAGTACTTC

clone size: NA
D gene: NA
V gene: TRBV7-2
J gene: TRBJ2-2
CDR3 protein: CASSLNGLLELFF
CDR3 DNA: TGTGCCAGCAGCTTAAATGGGCTTTTGGAGCTGTTTTTT

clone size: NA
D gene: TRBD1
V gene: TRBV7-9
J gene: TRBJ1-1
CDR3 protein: CASSTADRVGAFF
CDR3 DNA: TGTGCCAGCAGCACCGCGGACAGGGTTGGAGCTTTCTTT